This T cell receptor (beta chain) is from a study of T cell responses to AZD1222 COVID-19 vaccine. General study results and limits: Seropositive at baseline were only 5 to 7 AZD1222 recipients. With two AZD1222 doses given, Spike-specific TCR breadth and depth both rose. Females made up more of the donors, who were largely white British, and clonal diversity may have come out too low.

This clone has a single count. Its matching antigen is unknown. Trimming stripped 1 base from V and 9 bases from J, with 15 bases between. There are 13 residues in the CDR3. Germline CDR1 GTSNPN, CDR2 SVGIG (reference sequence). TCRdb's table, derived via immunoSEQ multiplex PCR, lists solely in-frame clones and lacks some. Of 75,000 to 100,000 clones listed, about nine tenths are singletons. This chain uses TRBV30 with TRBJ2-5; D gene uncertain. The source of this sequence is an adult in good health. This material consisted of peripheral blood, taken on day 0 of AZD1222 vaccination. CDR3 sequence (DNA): TGTGCCTGGAGTGAGGAAGGCCCCACTGCCCAGTACTTC. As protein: CAWSEEGPTAQYF.